This TCR beta chain was captured in a study of HIV-infected patients and healthy controls. This CDR3 has 13 residues. V gave up 3 bases and J gave up 4 bases, with 7 bases separating them. Germline-derived CDR1 and CDR2 are SGHDN and FVKESK. From the 5' RACE reads, TCRdb called clonotypes with MiXCR, one entry per CDR3 protein. The table lists roughly 68,000 distinct CDR3 sequences, 19% of them singletons. This clonotype appeared a few times. This receptor was obtained from a human donor in good health. The sequenced sample consisted of CD4+ T cells from blood. The chain employs TRBV14 and TRBJ2-1, with no clear D. CDR3 protein: CASSHFGYNEQFF. CDR3 in DNA: TGTGCCAGCAGCCATTTCGGTTACAATGAGCAGTTCTTC.